This TCR beta chain was documented in a study of OX40 agonist ivuxolimab in advanced cancers. Study-wide context: Ivuxolimab was a fully human IgG2 agonistic monoclonal antibody targeting the costimulatory receptor OX40 (CD134). The monotherapy dose-escalation portion (N of about 47 patients) of the phase I ivuxolimab trial is reported in the paper. Among the approximately 54 dose-escalation patients, about 19 had hepatocellular carcinoma, about 15 melanoma, 9 renal cell carcinoma and 9 head and neck cancer. Partial responses occurred in three dose-escalation patients, of whom one had hepatocellular carcinoma and two had cutaneous melanoma. Intravenous ivuxolimab was administered to patients every 2 weeks at six dose levels: 0.01, 0.1, 0.3, 1.5, 3 and 10 mg/kg. The dose-escalation cohort was roughly 87% male with a mean age of 60 years, ranging from 23 to 79. Patients were allowed to have had prior anti-PD-1, anti-PD-L1 or anti-CTLA-4 therapy, and approximately 39% of the dose-escalation patients had been treated with checkpoint inhibitors. Peripheral TCRbeta sequencing aimed to test whether ivuxolimab altered TCR sequence diversity and caused clonal T-cell expansion. The study at large found these results: After ivuxolimab, more expanded clones were found on average in CD8+ T cells than in CD4+ T cells. Low levels of normalized T-cell clonal expansion were also seen in some patients who did not respond. Antigen specificity was not determined for the clonally expanded peripheral T cells. At doses of 0.1 to 3.0 mg/kg, clonal expansion of both CD4+ and CD8+ T cells in blood was seen between baseline and week 6. In the 0.1-3.0 mg/kg groups, partial responders had among the lowest normalized peripheral clonal expansion, particularly in CD8+ T cells.

The trial excluded patients who had a history of autoimmune disease or were on systemic immunosuppression. In every dose cohort, peripheral blood was drawn for TCR sequencing at baseline, cycle 4 day 1, and cycle 7 day 1. Samples came from an open-label, multicenter, first-in-human phase I dose-escalation trial of ivuxolimab. Adults with locally advanced or metastatic melanoma, renal cell carcinoma, hepatocellular carcinoma or head and neck squamous cell carcinoma were enrolled in the trial. Before TCR sequencing, CD4+ T cells and CD8+ T cells were sorted from peripheral blood as separate populations. A remark on this clone: There is no known antigen for this receptor. Per-base qualities were not stored, and no clone one base away is much larger.

For sequencing of the TCRbeta CDR3 region, genomic DNA was extracted from the sorted cells. TCRbeta CDR3 regions were sequenced using the immunoSEQ Assay. Held by TCRdb, this immuneACCESS table contains in-frame sequences only and omits some clones. Under half of the omission traces to an unresolved V gene where checked; the cause of the rest is unknown. The table for this sample lists some 38,000 clones; about 89% of them were counted only once. In total, the top ten clones hold 0.55% to 0.7% of the sample. Sequenced material: CD4+ or CD8+ T cells sorted from blood, taken in a trial of the OX40 agonist ivuxolimab. This TCR derives from an adult with an advanced solid tumor such as melanoma, head and neck, liver or kidney cancer.

The CDR3 protein sequence reads: CASSESNRGRGDTQYF. The base sequence is TGTGCCAGCAGTGAATCAAACCGGGGACGAGGGGATACGCAGTATTTT. Here the chain combines TRBV25-1 and TRBJ2-3, with the D assignment possibly TRBD1 or TRBD2, given 5 matching bases for each. CDR1 MGHDK and CDR2 SYGVNS are derived from the germline V gene. V was cut back by 1 base and J by 6 bases, leaving a gap of 17 bases between them. The CDR3 sequence holds 16 residues, the cysteine and phenylalanine included. The only DNA kept is the CDR3, 48 bases in frame from the first base.